This T cell receptor (beta chain) was recorded in a study of T-cell reconstitution after alpha-beta-depleted transplantation in children. For TCRbeta, the library was prepared with unique molecular identifiers. TCRdb re-derived calls from the PCR reads in MiXCR, one entry per CDR3 protein. The sample holds 250,000 to 300,000 distinct CDR3 sequences, roughly 9.1% seen once. This clonotype was seen ten or more times. Per germline, CDR1 LNHDA and CDR2 SQIVND (reference sequence). The CDR3 has 14 amino acids. Trimming removed 6 bases from V and 1 base from J; junction bases left unmatched: 1. V and J are TRBV19 and TRBJ2-3, with 10 bases lining up with TRBD1. The TCR comes from a boy younger than two with acute myeloid leukemia, due to receive a stem cell transplant. Sequenced material: PBMCs, taken before TCRalphabeta/CD19-depleted stem cell transplant. CDR3 sequence reads: CASRGTGGTDTQYF. DNA for the CDR3: TGTGCCAGTAGGGGGACAGGGGGCACAGATACGCAGTATTTT.